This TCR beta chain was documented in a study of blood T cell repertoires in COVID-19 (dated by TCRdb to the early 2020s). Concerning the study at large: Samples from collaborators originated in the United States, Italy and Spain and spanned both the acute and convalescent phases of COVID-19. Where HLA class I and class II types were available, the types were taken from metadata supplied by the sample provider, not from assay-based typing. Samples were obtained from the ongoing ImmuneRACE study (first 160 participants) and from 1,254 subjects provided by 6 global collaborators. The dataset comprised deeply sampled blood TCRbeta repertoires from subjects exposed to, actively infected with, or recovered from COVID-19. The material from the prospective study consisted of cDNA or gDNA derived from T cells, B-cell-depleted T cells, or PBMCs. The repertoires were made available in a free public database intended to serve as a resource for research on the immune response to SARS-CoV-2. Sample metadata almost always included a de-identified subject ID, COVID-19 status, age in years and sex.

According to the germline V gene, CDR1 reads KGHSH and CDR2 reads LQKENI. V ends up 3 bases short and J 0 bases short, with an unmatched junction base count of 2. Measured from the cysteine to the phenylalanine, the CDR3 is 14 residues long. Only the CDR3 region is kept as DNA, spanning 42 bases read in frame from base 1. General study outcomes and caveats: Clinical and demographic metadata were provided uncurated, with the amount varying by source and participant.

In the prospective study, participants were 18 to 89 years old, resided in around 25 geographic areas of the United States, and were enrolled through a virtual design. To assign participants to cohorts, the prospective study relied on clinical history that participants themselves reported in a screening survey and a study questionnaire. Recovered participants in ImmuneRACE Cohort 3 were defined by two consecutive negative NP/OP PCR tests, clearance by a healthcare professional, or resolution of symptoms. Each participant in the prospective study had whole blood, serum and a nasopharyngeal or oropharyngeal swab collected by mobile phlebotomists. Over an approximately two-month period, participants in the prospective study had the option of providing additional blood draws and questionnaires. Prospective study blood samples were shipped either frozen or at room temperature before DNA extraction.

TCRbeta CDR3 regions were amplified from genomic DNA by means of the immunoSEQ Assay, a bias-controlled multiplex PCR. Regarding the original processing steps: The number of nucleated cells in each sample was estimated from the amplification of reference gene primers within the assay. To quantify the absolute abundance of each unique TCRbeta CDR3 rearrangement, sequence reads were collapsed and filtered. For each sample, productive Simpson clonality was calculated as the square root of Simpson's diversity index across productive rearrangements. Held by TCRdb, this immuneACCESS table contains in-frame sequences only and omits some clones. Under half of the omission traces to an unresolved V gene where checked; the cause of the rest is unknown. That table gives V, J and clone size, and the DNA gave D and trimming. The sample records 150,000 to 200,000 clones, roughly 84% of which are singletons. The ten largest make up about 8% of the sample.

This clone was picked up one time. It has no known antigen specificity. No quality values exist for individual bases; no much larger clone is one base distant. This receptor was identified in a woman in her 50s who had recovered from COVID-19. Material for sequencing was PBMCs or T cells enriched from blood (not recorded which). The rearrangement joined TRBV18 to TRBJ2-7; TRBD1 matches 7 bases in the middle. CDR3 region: CASSPDRTSYEQYF. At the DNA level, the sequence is TGTGCCAGCTCACCGGACAGGACCTCCTACGAGCAGTACTTC. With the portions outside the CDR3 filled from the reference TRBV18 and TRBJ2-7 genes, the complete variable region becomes NAGVMQNPRHLVRRRGQEARLRCSPMKGHSHVYWYRQLPEEGLKFMVYLQKENIIDESGMPKERFSAEFPKEGPSILRIQQVVRGDSAAYFCASSPDRTSYEQYFGPGTRLTVT.